This T cell receptor beta chain comes out of a study of cytomegalovirus exposure and HLA in healthy donors. Study summary: From HLA-typed donors, an early data release held 70 million to 100 million unique TCRs. Study conclusions and caveats: As a later analysis revealed, the rate of TCR association differed by HLA locus, with DRB1 most and HLA-C fewest. In a later analysis, a missense DCLRE1C variant was linked to TCR beta V- and J-gene trimming.

Comment on this clone: Its antigen is not identified.

The CDR3 consists of 16 residues. It was with 60 Vbeta and 13 Jbeta primers that the PCR ran. Clones were read by immunoSEQ multiplex PCR, and TCRdb kept only the in-frame ones, dropping some. The table lists roughly 120,000 clones, 81% of them singletons. The chain couples TRBV21-1 to TRBJ2-2; the DNA was not compared with TRBD2, the D call given in the table. TRBV21-1 is labeled a pseudogene. This clonotype was sampled from a woman in her 40s in good health and CMV-seronegative. Input material: PBMCs. The DNA for the CDR3 is TGTGCCAGCAGCAAAGAGAAGCGGGGGACCACCGGGGAGCTGTTTTTT. Amino acids: CASSKEKRGTTGELFF.